This record looks at one T cell receptor (beta chain) sequence and its context. Its cognate antigen is unknown. The data stem from a study of shared clonotypes between healthy human individuals. Regarding the study as a whole: Across several donors, naive CD4 shared 5% to 5.5%, naive CD8 more than 3%, memory CD4 more than 2%, memory CD8 about 0.4%.

The repertoire was sequenced with immunoSEQ multiplex PCR; TCRdb's copy has only in-frame clones and lacks some. The sample has hundreds of thousands of clones; over 65% are singletons. The specimen was memory CD4+ T cells sorted from blood. Described subset: CD45RA-negative fraction. This TCR was recovered from a woman aged 30 to 39 in good health.

The CDR3: CASSVTSGTYEQYF. DNA of the CDR3: TGTGCCAGCAGTGTCACTAGCGGGACCTACGAGCAGTACTTC. The chain combines TRBV6-5 with TRBJ2-7, with 10 nucleotides matching TRBD2. The CDR3 has 14 residues. From germline, CDR1 is MNHEY and CDR2 SVGAGI. Trimming removed 5 bases from V and 2 bases from J; junction bases left unmatched: 3.